These 18 T cell receptor beta chains were all obtained from the same sample, sequenced in a study of cytomegalovirus exposure and HLA in healthy donors (dated by TCRdb to 2016 to 2017). The library came from the immunoSEQ multiplex PCR assay. Imported from immuneACCESS, the table was reduced by TCRdb to in-frame sequences with V and J called. These copies leave out some clones; in studies compared against another copy, an unresolved V gene accounts for under half, and the cause of the remainder is not known. The sample has about 310,000 clones on record, roughly 88% of them singletons. The top ten clones comprise around 0.96% of the sample. Sequenced sample: PBMCs. The source of these receptors is a man in his thirties or forties in good health and CMV-seronegative.

This clone was detected a few times. The genes are TRBV19 and TRBJ1-2; weak D call: TRBD1 (6 bases). The V and J ends lost 7 bases and 3 bases respectively, with 12 bases between them. Germline-derived CDR1 and CDR2 are LNHDA and SQIVND (reference sequence). The CDR3 is 13 residues long. The CDR3 DNA is TGTGCCAGTACTTCTACAGGGTACTATGGCTACACCTTC. Translating gives CASTSTGYYGYTF. The full variable domain, in which reference TRBV19 and TRBJ1-2 provide the parts outside the CDR3, is DGGITQSPKYLFRKEGQNVTLSCEQNLNHDAMYWYRQDPGQGLRLIYYSQIVNDFQKGDIAEGYSVSREKKESFPLTVTSAQKNPTAFYLCASTSTGYYGYTFGSGTRLTVV.

The chain joins TRBV5-1 to TRBJ2-7, with 11 bases fitting TRBD1. The germline CDR1 and CDR2 sequences are SGHRS and YFSETQ. The CDR3 runs 16 residues. The V gene end was trimmed by 4 bases and the J gene end by 6 bases; junction bases not matched to a gene: 12. CDR3 sequence reads: CASSLLSGQGAGEQYF. The CDR3 DNA follows: TGCGCCAGCAGCCTTCTCTCTGGACAGGGGGCAGGCGAGCAGTACTTC. Supplemented by reference TRBV5-1 and TRBJ2-7, the full variable domain reads KAGVTQTPRYLIKTRGQQVTLSCSPISGHRSVSWYQQTPGQGLQFLFEYFSETQRNKGNFPGRFSGRQFSNSRSEMNVSTLELGDSALYLCASSLLSGQGAGEQYFGPGTRLTVT.

The rearrangement links TRBV7-2 to TRBJ2-5, with 7 nucleotides matching TRBD1. Germline-derived CDR1 and CDR2 are SGHTA and FQGNSA. Unmatched junction bases numbered 9, after V lost 4 bases and J lost 4 bases. This CDR3 is built from 15 residues. The CDR3 region has the DNA TGTGCCAGCAGCTGGACAGGCGCTAGAGGAGAGACCCAGTACTTC. This translates into CASSWTGARGETQYF.

The gene calls are TRBV29-1 and TRBJ2-7, with 8 bases matching TRBD2. With V trimmed by 5 bases and J by 5 bases, 11 bases remained unmatched. Germline V gives CDR1 SQVTM, CDR2 ANQGSEA. The CDR3 runs 14 residues. The CDR3 is CSVPREGSVDEQYF. The CDR3, as DNA: TGCAGCGTTCCTCGGGAGGGAAGTGTGGACGAGCAGTACTTC.

V and J are TRBV5-6 and TRBJ1-5; 7 bases fit TRBD1. Trimming took 3 bases from V and 7 from J; bases not matched to a gene: 7. This CDR3 has 14 amino acids. Germline-derived CDR1 and CDR2 are SGHDT and YYEEEE. The CDR3 DNA is TGTGCCAGCAGCTCTGGACAGGTCAAGCAGCCCCAGCATTTT. Translating it yields CASSSGQVKQPQHF.

This chain uses TRBV5-4 with TRBJ1-2, with D unresolved. Germline V gives CDR1 SGHNT, CDR2 YYREEE (reference sequence). Deletions cut 0 bases from V and 10 bases from J, with 19 bases between. The CDR3 runs 15 residues. The CDR3, as DNA: TGTGCCAGCAGCTTGGTTGGGGTCGGGGTGACCTTCTACACCTTC. Translation: CASSLVGVGVTFYTF.

A single count supports this clone. This rearrangement joins TRBV5-1 to TRBJ1-4, with TRBD1 identical over 10 bases. V lost 2 bases, J lost 5 bases, and 3 bases stayed unmatched. CDR3 size: 15 residues. Germline values: CDR1 SGHRS, CDR2 YFSETQ. In DNA, the CDR3 is TGCGCCAGCAGCTTCTTGGGACAGGGGAATGAAAAACTGTTTTTT. Translation: CASSFLGQGNEKLFF.

The chain combines TRBV4-1 with TRBJ2-1, with 7 bases aligning to TRBD2. The CDR3 is made up of 18 amino acids. Germline V CDR1 and CDR2: MGHRA, YSYEKL. V dropped 0 bases and J dropped 6; count of bases not matched to a gene: 14. CDR3 sequence: CASSQDQSERGGSNEQFF. The CDR3 DNA follows: TGCGCCAGCAGCCAAGATCAATCGGAGCGGGGCGGATCCAATGAGCAGTTCTTC.

The V call is TRBV18, the J call TRBJ1-5, with 8 bases aligning to TRBD1. Per the germline V gene, CDR1 is KGHSH and CDR2 is LQKENI. The CDR3 has 15 amino acids. V gave up 5 bases and J gave up 5 bases; unmatched junction bases: 8. CDR3 sequence: CASSTLTGAYQPQHF. In DNA form, the CDR3 reads TGTGCCAGCTCAACATTGACAGGGGCATATCAGCCCCAGCATTTT. Supplemented by reference TRBV18 and TRBJ1-5, the full variable domain reads NAGVMQNPRHLVRRRGQEARLRCSPMKGHSHVYWYRQLPEEGLKFMVYLQKENIIDESGMPKERFSAEFPKEGPSILRIQQVVRGDSAAYFCASSTLTGAYQPQHFGDGTRLSIL.

This clone has just a few counts. Other DNA sequences in this sample translate to the same CDR3. The rearrangement joins TRBV18 to TRBJ2-2; perhaps TRBD1 as D (6 bases). V was clipped by 3 bases and J by 1 base, with 9 bases between them. From germline, CDR1 is KGHSH and CDR2 LQKENI. The CDR3 extends over 15 amino acids. This CDR3 is CASSPRTVNTGELFF. As DNA, the CDR3 is TGTGCCAGCTCACCCCGGACAGTGAACACCGGGGAGCTGTTTTTT.

This chain connects TRBV9 to TRBJ1-1, with 9 nucleotides matching TRBD1. The CDR3 is made up of 19 amino acids. CDR1 and CDR2 (germline): SGDLS, YYNGEE. V was pared by 4 bases and J by 0 bases, with 16 bases of the junction left unmatched. The CDR3 loop reads CASSFGTGPRLTMNTEAFF. As DNA, the CDR3 is TGTGCCAGCAGCTTCGGGACAGGGCCTAGGCTTACCATGAACACTGAAGCTTTCTTT.

The sample holds a few counts of this clone. This chain connects TRBV6-5 to TRBJ1-5, with D hard to call. The germline V gene has CDR1 MNHEY and CDR2 SVGAGI. The CDR3 covers 15 residues. V was trimmed by 6 bases and J by 1 base, leaving 13 bases between them. The CDR3 bases are TGTGCCAGCAGACCCCATGGGCTCAGCAATCAGCCCCAGCATTTT. Its protein is CASRPHGLSNQPQHF.

The chain combines TRBV5-1 with TRBJ1-1; the match to TRBD1 covers 11 bases. V shed 0 bases and J 9 bases; nucleotides not matched to a gene: 1. This CDR3 has 13 amino acids. Germline assignment: CDR1 SGHRS and CDR2 YFSETQ. The CDR3 DNA reads as TGCGCCAGCAGCTTGGGGACAGGGGGCAAAGCTTTCTTT. It is translated as CASSLGTGGKAFF.

V is TRBV5-1 and J is TRBJ2-7; D is perhaps TRBD1 (6 bases). CDR1 is SGHRS, CDR2 YFSETQ, per germline. CDR3 length: 16 amino acids. V gave up 1 base and J gave up 2 bases, with 16 bases separating them. This CDR3 is CASSLPRTAEPYEQYF. The CDR3 coding sequence is TGCGCCAGCAGCTTGCCCAGGACAGCGGAACCCTACGAGCAGTACTTC.

J is TRBJ1-3 and V is TRBV4-1, with 7 bases aligning to TRBD1. V was clipped by 0 bases and J by 4 bases; unmatched bases: 3. The CDR3 has 15 residues. CDR1 is MGHRA, CDR2 YSYEKL, per germline. The CDR3 protein is CASSQEGQLGNTIYF. CDR3 DNA: TGCGCCAGCAGCCAAGAGGGACAGTTGGGAAACACCATATATTTT.

There are a few counts of this clone. Other DNA sequences from this sample encode an identical CDR3 as well. The chain employs TRBV5-1 and TRBJ2-7, with TRBD2 matching 7 bases. Germline-derived CDR1 and CDR2 are SGHRS and YFSETQ. This CDR3 has 14 residues. V shed 0 bases, J shed 5 bases, and the junction held 5 bases outside the gene matches. For the CDR3, the DNA is TGCGCCAGCAGCTTGGACGGCGGGAGCGACGAGCAGTACTTC. This translates into CASSLDGGSDEQYF.

This clone was counted once. At one end, the junction sequence differs from germline, possibly due to a read error. This chain links TRBV4-3 with TRBJ2-1; TRBD2 agrees at 8 bases. Germline V lookup: CDR1 LGHNA, CDR2 YSLEER. The CDR3 extends over 16 amino acids. CDR3 DNA sequence: TGCGCCAGCACCCAAGAGCGGGGGAGCTCCTACAATGAGCAGTTCTTC. This encodes CASTQERGSSYNEQFF.

Here the CDR3 reads CASTKQGADQPQHF. The CDR3 nucleotides read TGTGCCAGCACTAAACAGGGGGCAGATCAGCCCCAGCATTTT. The chain couples TRBV6-5 to TRBJ1-5; 9 bases agree with TRBD1. This CDR3 region has 14 residues. V was clipped by 7 bases and J by 5 bases; unmatched bases: 6. Germline values: CDR1 MNHEY, CDR2 SVGAGI.